This entry lists 9 T cell receptor beta chains sequenced from one sample in a study of cytomegalovirus exposure and HLA in healthy donors. Profiled with immunoSEQ multiplex PCR; TCRdb holds only in-frame clones, not every one. The table shows 100,000 or so clones, with approximately 94% occurring only once. The sample taken for sequencing was PBMCs. The receptors were gathered from a woman between 18 and 29 years old in good health and CMV-seronegative.

This chain joins TRBV4-3 and TRBJ2-7; 12 nucleotides agree with TRBD2. In germline, CDR1 is LGHNA, CDR2 YSLEER. The CDR3 spans 16 residues. Losses at the gene ends were 3 bases for V and 7 bases for J; bases not matched to a gene: 10. Written as DNA, the CDR3 is TGCGCCAGCAGCCAGGAAACTAGCGGGGGGTTGAGGGAGCAGTACTTC. This encodes CASSQETSGGLREQYF.

The CDR3 region has the DNA TGTGCTAGTGCCCTAGGAGGGGGCTTGGGCTACACCTTC. Protein product: CASALGGGLGYTF. J is TRBJ1-2 and V is TRBV12-5, with 7 positions matching TRBD1. The CDR3 has 13 amino acids. The V gene end was trimmed by 7 bases and the J gene end by 8 bases; junction bases not matched to a gene: 10. The germline V gene has CDR1 LGHNT and CDR2 FRNRAP.

This chain uses TRBV7-3 with TRBJ1-1, with a tentative D call TRBD1 (6 bases). The CDR3 extends over 15 amino acids. V dropped 4 bases and J dropped 0 bases, with 12 bases sitting between them. CDR1 SGHTA and CDR2 FQGTGA come from the germline V gene. The CDR3 coding sequence is TGTGCCAGCAGCTCCAGGGGCCTCATGAACACTGAAGCTTTCTTT. It translates to CASSSRGLMNTEAFF.

The chain recombines TRBV29-1 with TRBJ1-2; tentative D call: TRBD1 (6 bases). With 1 base removed from V and 4 bases from J, the gap between germline ends came to 13 bases. Looked up from germline, CDR1 is SQVTM and CDR2 is ANQGSEA. This CDR3 is built from 14 residues. CDR3 in DNA: TGCAGCGTTGAAGCAAGGGGGTCTAGCTATGGCTACACCTTC. It encodes CSVEARGSSYGYTF.

J is TRBJ2-5 and V is TRBV15; D uncertain. The ends were cut back, 3 bases at V and 4 bases at J, with 12 bases in the middle. CDR3 length: 14 residues. CDR1 is LNHNV, CDR2 YYDKDF, per germline (reference sequence). The CDR3 region is CATSSPRIRETQYF. Written as DNA, the CDR3 is TGTGCCACCAGCAGCCCCAGGATCCGAGAGACCCAGTACTTC.

The J gene is TRBJ2-3, the V gene TRBV9; tentative D call: TRBD2 (6 bases). The CDR3 loop spans 14 amino acids. The V end was cut by 4 bases, the J end by 0 bases, with 9 bases between. The germline V gene has CDR1 SGDLS and CDR2 YYNGEE. CDR3 amino acids: CASSLEGSTDTQYF. The CDR3 DNA sequence: TGTGCCAGCAGCTTGGAGGGCAGCACAGATACGCAGTATTTT. Together with reference TRBV9 and TRBJ2-3, the CDR3 gives the full variable domain: DSGVTQTPKHLITATGQRVTLRCSPRSGDLSVYWYQQSLDQGLQFLIQYYNGEERAKGNILERFSAQQFPDLHSELNLSSLELGDSALYFCASSLEGSTDTQYFGPGTRLTVL.

This rearrangement joins TRBV6-5 to TRBJ2-7; 11 bases map to TRBD2. J gave up 7 bases and V 0 bases, and 5 bases lay outside the gene matches. This CDR3 spans 15 amino acids. Germline V gives CDR1 MNHEY, CDR2 SVGAGI. The CDR3 DNA follows: TGTGCCAGCAGTTACTCAGGTCTAGCGGGAGGTGAGCAGTACTTC. It is translated as CASSYSGLAGGEQYF.

The V and J genes are TRBV10-3 and TRBJ2-3, with 12 nucleotides matching TRBD2. There are 14 residues in the CDR3. CDR1 ENHRY and CDR2 SYGVKD come from the germline V gene. The J segment lost 3 bases and the V segment lost 8 bases, leaving 3 bases of the junction unmatched. CDR3 amino acids: CAIAGTSGTDTQYF. CDR3 in DNA: TGTGCCATCGCCGGGACTAGCGGGACAGATACGCAGTATTTT.

In its sample, this clone was seen a few times. The chain has TRBV19 and TRBJ1-2, with 7 bases fitting TRBD1. Germline CDR1 reads LNHDA; CDR2 reads SQIVND (reference sequence). With 6 bases clipped from V and 1 base from J, the junction kept 14 bases outside the gene matches. The CDR3 is 17 amino acids. This chain's CDR3 is CASRKGDSDRINYGYTF. The CDR3, as DNA: TGTGCCAGTAGAAAGGGGGACTCGGACAGGATTAACTATGGCTACACCTTC.